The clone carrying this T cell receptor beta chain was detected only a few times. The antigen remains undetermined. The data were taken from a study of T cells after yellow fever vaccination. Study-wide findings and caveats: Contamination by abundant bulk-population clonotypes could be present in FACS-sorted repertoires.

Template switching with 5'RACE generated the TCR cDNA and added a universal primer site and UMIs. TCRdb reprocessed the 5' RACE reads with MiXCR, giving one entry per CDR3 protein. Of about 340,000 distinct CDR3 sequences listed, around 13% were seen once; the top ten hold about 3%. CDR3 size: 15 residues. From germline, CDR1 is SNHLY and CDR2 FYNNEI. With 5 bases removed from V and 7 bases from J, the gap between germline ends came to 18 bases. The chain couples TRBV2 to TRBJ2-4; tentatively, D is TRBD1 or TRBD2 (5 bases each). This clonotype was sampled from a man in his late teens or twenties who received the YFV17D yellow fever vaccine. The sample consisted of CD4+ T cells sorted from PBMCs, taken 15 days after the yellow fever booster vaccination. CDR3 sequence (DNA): TGTGCCAGCAGTCCCCCATTTGAGGGGAAGAACATTCAGTACTTC. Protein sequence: CASSPPFEGKNIQYF.